One sample yielded the 16 T cell receptor beta chains listed below, sequenced in a study of blood T cell repertoires in COVID-19. Profiling relied on immunoSEQ multiplex PCR, and the TCRdb table lists in-frame clones only, not all of them. The sample carries about 55,000 clones, around 92% recorded once. The sample comprised peripheral blood. Receptors originate from a man aged 50-60 years with active COVID-19.

The chain is built from TRBV6-1 and TRBJ2-1; maybe TRBD1 (6 bases). V was trimmed by 2 bases and J by 8 bases, leaving 16 bases between them. CDR1 is MNHNS, CDR2 SASEGT, per germline. This CDR3 spans 15 amino acids. The CDR3 loop reads CASSELRAGGDEQFF. CDR3 DNA: TGTGCCAGCAGTGAACTTCGGGCTGGGGGCGATGAGCAGTTCTTC.

This rearrangement joins TRBV7-9 to TRBJ1-1, with TRBD1 as a possible D gene (5 bases). The CDR3 contains 14 residues. Trimming cost V 5 bases and J 1 base, with 11 bases left between them. The germline gives CDR1 SEHNR, CDR2 FQNEAQ (reference sequence). CDR3 nucleotides: TGTGCCAGCAGCCCAGACAGCTCGAACACTGAAGCTTTCTTT. Encoded protein: CASSPDSSNTEAFF.

As regards this clone: An end of the junction differs from the germline gene, which may be a read error. The genes are TRBV28 and TRBJ2-7; possible D gene TRBD2, 5 bases. The CDR3 is 13 residues long. The germline gives CDR1 MDHEN, CDR2 SYDVKM. In DNA, the CDR3 is TGTGCCAGCAGTGACGGGGAAACCTACGTGCAGTACTTC. This sequence encodes CASSDGETYVQYF. Together with reference TRBV28 and TRBJ2-7, the CDR3 gives the full variable domain: DVKVTQSSRYLVKRTGEKVFLECVQDMDHENMFWYRQDPGLGLRLIYFSYDVKMKEKGDIPEGYSVSREKKERFSLILESASTNQTSMYLCASSDGETYVQYFGPGTRLTVT.

The rearrangement links TRBV11-2 to TRBJ1-4; no clear D. V dropped 5 bases and J dropped 0 bases, with 16 bases sitting between them. From germline, CDR1 is SGHAT and CDR2 FQNNGV. This CDR3 comprises 17 residues. CDR3 sequence reads: CASSLRGPGATNEKLFF. CDR3 bases: TGTGCCAGCAGCCTACGAGGGCCCGGTGCAACTAATGAAAAACTGTTTTTT.

This chain uses TRBV6-5 with TRBJ2-1, with 7 bases matching TRBD1. Per germline, CDR1 MNHEY and CDR2 SVGAGI. The CDR3 length is 16 residues. J gave up 4 bases and V 4 bases, and 10 bases lay outside the gene matches. The CDR3 loop is CASSSGLQGEYNEQFF. CDR3 DNA: TGTGCCAGCAGTTCTGGCCTTCAGGGGGAATACAATGAGCAGTTCTTC.

This clone was seen a single time. This sequence joins TRBV4-3 and TRBJ2-3; D is undetermined. The CDR3 extends over 15 amino acids. Germline CDR1 and CDR2: LGHNA and YSLEER. Trimming left V 0 bases short and J 5 bases short, with 12 bases between. For the CDR3, the DNA is TGCGCCAGCAGCCAAGATTTGGGCCCCAGAGATACGCAGTATTTT. Amino acids: CASSQDLGPRDTQYF.

The chain has TRBV2 and TRBJ1-1, with a weak D call TRBD1 (5 bases). Germline CDR1 SNHLY, CDR2 FYNNEI. The V gene lost 7 bases and the J gene lost 0 bases, with 18 bases spanning the gap. The CDR3 totals 16 residues. The CDR3 region is CASMPFGGGMNTEAFF. The CDR3 DNA is TGTGCCAGCATGCCATTTGGGGGGGGAATGAACACTGAAGCTTTCTTT. The full variable domain, in which reference TRBV2 and TRBJ1-1 provide the parts outside the CDR3, is EPEVTQTPSHQVTQMGQEVILRCVPISNHLYFYWYRQILGQKVEFLVSFYNNEISEKSEIFDDQFSVERPDGSNFTLKIRSTKLEDSAMYFCASMPFGGGMNTEAFFGQGTRLTVV.

V and J are TRBV6-2 or TRBV6-3 and TRBJ1-2, with TRBD1 matching over 8 bases. Germline V CDR1 and CDR2: MNHEY, SVGEGT. Trimming cost V 4 bases and J 3 bases; bases outside gene matches: 1. The CDR3 is made up of 13 amino acids. The CDR3 bases are TGTGCCAGCAGTTCAGGGGGCGACTATGGCTACACCTTC. It encodes CASSSGGDYGYTF.

This chain connects TRBV11-3 to TRBJ1-1, with D unresolved. Trimming pared 2 bases from V and 1 base from J, leaving 8 bases between. The V gene's germline CDR1 is SGHNT and CDR2 YENEEA. The CDR3 contains 14 residues. In DNA form, the CDR3 reads TGTGCCAGCAGCTTAAGACACCCGAACACTGAAGCTTTCTTT. Translated: CASSLRHPNTEAFF. The full variable domain, in which reference TRBV11-3 and TRBJ1-1 provide the parts outside the CDR3, is EAGVVQSPRYKIIEKKQPVAFWCNPISGHNTLYWYLQNLGQGPELLIRYENEEAVDDSQLPKDRFSAERLKGVDSTLKIQPAELGDSAVYLCASSLRHPNTEAFFGQGTRLTVV.

The genes are TRBV6-2 or TRBV6-3 and TRBJ2-7; D is possibly TRBD2 (6 bases). Trimming removed 0 bases from V and 0 bases from J, with 21 bases in between. Germline CDR1 is MNHEY and CDR2 is SVGEGT. This CDR3 spans 19 amino acids. The CDR3 here is CASSYSREYGTLFSYEQYF. CDR3 coding DNA: TGTGCCAGCAGTTACTCTCGTGAATACGGGACTCTATTCTCCTACGAGCAGTACTTC.

V and J are TRBV5-1 and TRBJ1-1; 7 nucleotides line up with TRBD1. Germline V gene sequence: CDR1 SGHRS, CDR2 YFSETQ. The length of the CDR3 is 14 residues. Unmatched junction bases numbered 6, after V lost 3 bases and J lost 4 bases. The CDR3 nucleotides read TGCGCCAGCAGCTCCTGGACAGGAGGCACTGAAGCTTTCTTT. Amino acid sequence: CASSSWTGGTEAFF.

Here the CDR3 reads CASRLGLTSTDTQYF. CDR3 in DNA: TGTGCCAGCAGATTGGGACTAACTAGCACAGATACGCAGTATTTT. The V call is TRBV7-9, the J call TRBJ2-3, with 7 bases that match TRBD2. The CDR3 has 15 amino acids. Trimming took 6 bases from V and 0 from J; bases not matched to a gene: 6. CDR1 is SEHNR, CDR2 FQNEAQ, per germline (reference sequence).

This chain connects TRBV4-3 to TRBJ2-5, with 9 bases fitting TRBD2. The V segment lost 1 base and the J segment 5 bases; nucleotides outside the gene matches: 14. Germline CDR1 reads LGHNA; CDR2 reads YSLEER. The CDR3 totals 18 residues. DNA of the CDR3: TGCGCCAGCAGCCAAGTGACTGACTGGCGGGGGGGCCCTGAGACCCAGTACTTC. As protein: CASSQVTDWRGGPETQYF.

The chain has TRBV9 and TRBJ2-1, with 11 bases identical to TRBD2. J lost 3 bases, V lost 4 bases, and 12 bases had no gene match. The CDR3 is 18 residues long. Germline CDR1 reads SGDLS; CDR2 reads YYNGEE. The CDR3, as DNA: TGTGCCAGCAGCCATTCAGTCCTAGCGGGGGGAAACTACAATGAGCAGTTCTTC. It translates to CASSHSVLAGGNYNEQFF.

The gene calls are TRBV24-1 and TRBJ2-3; 8 bases fit TRBD2. The germline V gene encodes CDR1 KGHDR and CDR2 SFDVKD. The trim removed 5 bases at V and 6 bases at J, leaving 9 bases unmatched. The CDR3 consists of 15 residues. CDR3 DNA sequence: TGTGCCACCAGTGGAGCGGGAGCGGGCGAGGATACGCAGTATTTT. Its protein product is CATSGAGAGEDTQYF.

The rearrangement uses TRBV21-1 and TRBJ1-2; the table's TRBD1 call for D was not verified on the DNA. TRBV21-1 represents a pseudogene. The CDR3 loop spans 16 amino acids. For the CDR3, the DNA is TGTGCCAGCAGCAAAGGTGAGGACAGGGGGCAGGATGGCTACACCTTC. Translated: CASSKGEDRGQDGYTF.